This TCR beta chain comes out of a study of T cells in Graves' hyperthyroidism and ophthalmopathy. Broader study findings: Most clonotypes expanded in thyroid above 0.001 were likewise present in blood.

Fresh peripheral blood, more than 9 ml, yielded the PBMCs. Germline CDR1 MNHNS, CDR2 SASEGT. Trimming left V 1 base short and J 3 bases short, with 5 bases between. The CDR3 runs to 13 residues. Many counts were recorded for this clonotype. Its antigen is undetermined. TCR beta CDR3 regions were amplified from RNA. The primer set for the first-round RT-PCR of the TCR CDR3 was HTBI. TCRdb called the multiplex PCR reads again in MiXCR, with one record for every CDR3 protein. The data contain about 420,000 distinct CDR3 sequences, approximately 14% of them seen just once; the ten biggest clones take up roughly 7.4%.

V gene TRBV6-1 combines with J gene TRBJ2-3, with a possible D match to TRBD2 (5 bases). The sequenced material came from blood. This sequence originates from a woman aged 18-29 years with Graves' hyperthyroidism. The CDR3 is CASSEGETDTQYF. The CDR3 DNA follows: TGTGCCAGCAGTGAAGGGGAGACAGATACGCAGTATTTT.